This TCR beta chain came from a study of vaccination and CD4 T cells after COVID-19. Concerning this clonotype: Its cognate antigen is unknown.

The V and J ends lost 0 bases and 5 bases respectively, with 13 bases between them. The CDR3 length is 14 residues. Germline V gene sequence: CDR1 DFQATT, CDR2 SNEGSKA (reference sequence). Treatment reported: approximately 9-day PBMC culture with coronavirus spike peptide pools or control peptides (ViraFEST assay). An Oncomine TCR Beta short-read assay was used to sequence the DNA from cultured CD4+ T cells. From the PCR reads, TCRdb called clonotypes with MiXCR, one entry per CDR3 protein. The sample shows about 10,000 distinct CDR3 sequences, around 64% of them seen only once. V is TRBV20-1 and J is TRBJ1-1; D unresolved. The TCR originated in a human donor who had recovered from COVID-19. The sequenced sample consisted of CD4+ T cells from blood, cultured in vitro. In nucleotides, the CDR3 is TGCAGTGCTAGAGATCGCTGGGGAGGGACTGAAGCTTTCTTT. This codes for CSARDRWGGTEAFF.